This TCR beta chain was identified during a study of blood T cell repertoires in COVID-19 (dated by TCRdb to about 2020). Notes on the research overall: Collaborator samples came from the United States, Italy and Spain and covered acute and convalescent phases of COVID-19. The prospective study material was composed of cDNA or gDNA derived from T cells, B-cell-depleted T cells, or PBMCs. The samples were drawn from two sources: the first 160 participants of the ongoing ImmuneRACE study, and 1,000 to 1,500 subjects contributed by 6 global collaborators. The sample metadata nearly always contained a de-identified subject ID, COVID-19 status, age in years and sex. The dataset comprised deeply sampled blood TCRbeta repertoires from subjects exposed to, actively infected with, or recovered from COVID-19. A freely available public database, intended as a resource for researchers studying the immune response to SARS-CoV-2, is where the repertoires were released. Where available, HLA class I and class II types were taken from metadata supplied by the sample provider and were not determined by assay-based typing. General conclusions and limits of the study: How much clinical and demographic metadata was included differed by source and by participant, and the metadata was provided uncurated.

TCRbeta CDR3 regions were amplified from genomic DNA by means of the immunoSEQ Assay, a bias-controlled multiplex PCR. The paper's data handling went like this. Nucleated cell counts per sample were estimated from amplification of reference gene primers within the assay. Sequence reads were collapsed and filtered to measure the absolute abundance of every unique TCRbeta CDR3 rearrangement. For each sample, productive Simpson clonality was calculated as the square root of Simpson's diversity index over productive rearrangements. The immuneACCESS repertoire file appears here via TCRdb, limited to in-frame rearrangements. These files lack a portion of the clones; in checked studies, under half of the deficit traces to unresolved V genes, and the cause of the others is not known. The V and J calls and the clone size are those of that table, but D and trimming were determined from the DNA. This sample has 290,000 or so clones in its table, and roughly nine tenths of those were observed once. The top ten constitute 2% to 2.5% of the sample.

A remark on this clone: The antigen it binds to is not known. No much larger clone is present one base from it, and per-base qualities are unavailable.

CDR3 length: 16 amino acids, cysteine to phenylalanine. The entry retains the CDR3 DNA only, 48 bases that are in frame from base 1. Sequences SGDLS (CDR1) and YYNGEE (CDR2) are obtained from the germline V gene. The trim is 0 bases for V and 4 bases for J, with a gap of 14 bases between the germline ends. At one collaborating source in Seattle, patients were enrolled during active infection and were followed longitudinally through the course of disease. Each collaborating institution followed its own protocols to collect whole blood in K2EDTA tubes. For TCRbeta analysis, collaborator samples were shipped as frozen whole blood, as isolated PBMCs, or as DNA extracted from either sample type.

The V gene is TRBV9 and the J gene is TRBJ2-1; the best D guess is TRBD2, with 6 bases matching. Sequencing input: peripheral blood. This clonotype was obtained from a woman aged 30 to 39 with COVID-19, enrolled during active disease. The CDR3 loop reads CASSVVGVAAYNEQFF. In nucleotides, the sequence is TGTGCCAGCAGCGTAGTAGGAGTAGCGGCGTACAATGAGCAGTTCTTC.